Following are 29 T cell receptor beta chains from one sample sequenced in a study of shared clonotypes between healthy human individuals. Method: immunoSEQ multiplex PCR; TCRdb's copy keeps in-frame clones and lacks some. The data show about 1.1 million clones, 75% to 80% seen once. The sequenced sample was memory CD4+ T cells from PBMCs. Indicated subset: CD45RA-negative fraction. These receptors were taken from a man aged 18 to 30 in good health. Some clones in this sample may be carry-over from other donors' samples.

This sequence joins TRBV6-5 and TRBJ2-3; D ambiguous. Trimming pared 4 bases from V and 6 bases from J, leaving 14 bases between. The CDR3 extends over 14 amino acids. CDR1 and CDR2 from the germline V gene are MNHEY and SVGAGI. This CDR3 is CASSSTGPRDTQYF. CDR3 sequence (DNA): TGTGCCAGCAGTTCCACCGGGCCCCGTGATACGCAGTATTTT.

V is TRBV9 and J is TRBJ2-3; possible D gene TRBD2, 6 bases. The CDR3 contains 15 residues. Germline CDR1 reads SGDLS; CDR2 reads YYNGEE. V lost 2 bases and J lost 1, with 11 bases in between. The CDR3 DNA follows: TGTGCCAGCAGCGTTCTTAGCGGAGGCACAGATACGCAGTATTTT. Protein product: CASSVLSGGTDTQYF.

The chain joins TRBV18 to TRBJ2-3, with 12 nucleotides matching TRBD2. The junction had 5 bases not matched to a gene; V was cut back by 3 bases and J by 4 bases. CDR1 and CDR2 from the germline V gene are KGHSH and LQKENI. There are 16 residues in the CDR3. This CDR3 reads CASSPQTSGSADTQYF. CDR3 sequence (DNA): TGTGCCAGCTCACCTCAGACTAGCGGGAGCGCAGATACGCAGTATTTT.

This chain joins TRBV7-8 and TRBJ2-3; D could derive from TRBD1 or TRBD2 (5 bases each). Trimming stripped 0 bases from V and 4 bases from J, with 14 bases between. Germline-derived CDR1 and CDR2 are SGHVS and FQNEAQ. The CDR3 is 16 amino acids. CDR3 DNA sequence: TGTGCCAGCAGCTTAGCGGCAGGGACCAGGGCAGATACGCAGTATTTT. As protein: CASSLAAGTRADTQYF. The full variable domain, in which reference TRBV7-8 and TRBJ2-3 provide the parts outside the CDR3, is GAGVSQSPRYKVAKRGQDVALRCDPISGHVSLFWYQQALGQGPEFLTYFQNEAQLDKSGLPSDRFFAERPEGSVSTLKIQRTQQEDSAVYLCASSLAAGTRADTQYFGPGTRLTVL.

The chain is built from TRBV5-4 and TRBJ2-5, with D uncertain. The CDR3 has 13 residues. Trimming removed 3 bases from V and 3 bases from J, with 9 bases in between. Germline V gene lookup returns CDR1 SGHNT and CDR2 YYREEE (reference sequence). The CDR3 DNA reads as TGTGCCAGCAGCTATCGATCAGAAGAGACCCAGTACTTC. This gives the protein CASSYRSEETQYF. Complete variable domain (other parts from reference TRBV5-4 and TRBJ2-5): ETGVTQSPTHLIKTRGQQVTLRCSSQSGHNTVSWYQQALGQGPQFIFQYYREEENGRGNFPPRFSGLQFPNYSSELNVNALELDDSALYLCASSYRSEETQYFGPGTRLLVL.

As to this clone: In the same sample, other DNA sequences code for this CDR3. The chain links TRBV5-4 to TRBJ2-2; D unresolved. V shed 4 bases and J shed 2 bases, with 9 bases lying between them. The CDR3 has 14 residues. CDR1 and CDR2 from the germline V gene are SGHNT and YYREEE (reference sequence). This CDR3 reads CASSPDTNTGELFF. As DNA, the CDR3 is TGTGCCAGCAGCCCCGACACTAACACCGGGGAGCTGTTTTTT.

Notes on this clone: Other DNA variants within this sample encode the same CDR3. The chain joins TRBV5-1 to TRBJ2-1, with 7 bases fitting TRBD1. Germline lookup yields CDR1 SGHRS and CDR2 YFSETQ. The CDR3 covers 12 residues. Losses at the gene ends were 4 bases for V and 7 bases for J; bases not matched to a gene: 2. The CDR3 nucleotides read TGCGCCAGCAGCGTACAGGGGAATGAGCAGTTCTTC. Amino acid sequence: CASSVQGNEQFF.

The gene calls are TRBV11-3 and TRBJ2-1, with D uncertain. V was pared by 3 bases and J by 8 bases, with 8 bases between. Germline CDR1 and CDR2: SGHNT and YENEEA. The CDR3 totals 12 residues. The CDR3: CASSFSRDEQFF. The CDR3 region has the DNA TGTGCCAGCAGCTTTTCAAGGGATGAGCAGTTCTTC.

CDR3 coding DNA: TGTGCCAGCAGCCTAGGATCCCTATCTGGGGCCAACGTCCTGACTTTC. It is translated as CASSLGSLSGANVLTF. The chain combines TRBV2 with TRBJ2-6, with D unclear. CDR1 is SNHLY and CDR2 is FYNNEI in the germline V gene. The CDR3 is 16 amino acids. V was clipped by 6 bases and J by 1 base, with 13 bases between them.

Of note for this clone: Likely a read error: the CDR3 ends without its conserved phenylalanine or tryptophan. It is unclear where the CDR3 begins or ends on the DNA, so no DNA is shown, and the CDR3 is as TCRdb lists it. Here the CDR3 reads CASSSKGRQRRI. V is TRBV5-4 and J is TRBJ1-2; whether TRBD1, the table's D call, matches the DNA was not checked. The length of the CDR3 is 12 amino acids, counting both ends. The germline CDR1 and CDR2 sequences are SGHNT and YYREEE (reference sequence).

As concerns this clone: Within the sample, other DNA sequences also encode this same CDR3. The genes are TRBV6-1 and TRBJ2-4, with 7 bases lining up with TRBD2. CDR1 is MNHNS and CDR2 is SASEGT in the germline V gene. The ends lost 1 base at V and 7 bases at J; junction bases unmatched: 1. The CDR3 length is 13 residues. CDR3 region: CASSEEGGNIQYF. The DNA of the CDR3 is TGTGCCAGCAGTGAAGAGGGAGGGAACATTCAGTACTTC.

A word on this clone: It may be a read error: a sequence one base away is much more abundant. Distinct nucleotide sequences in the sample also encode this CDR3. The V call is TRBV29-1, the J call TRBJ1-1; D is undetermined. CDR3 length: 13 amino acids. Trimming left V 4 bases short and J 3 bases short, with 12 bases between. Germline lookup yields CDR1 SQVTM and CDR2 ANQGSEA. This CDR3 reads CSVATIPYTEAFF. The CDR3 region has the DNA TGCAGCGTTGCCACTATCCCCTACACTGAAGCTTTCTTT.

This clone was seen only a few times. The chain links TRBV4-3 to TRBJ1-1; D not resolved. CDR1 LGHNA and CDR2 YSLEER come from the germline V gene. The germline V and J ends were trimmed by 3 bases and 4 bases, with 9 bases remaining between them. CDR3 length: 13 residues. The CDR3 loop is CASSQEQLTEAFF. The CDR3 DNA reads TGCGCCAGCAGCCAGGAACAGCTCACTGAAGCTTTCTTT.

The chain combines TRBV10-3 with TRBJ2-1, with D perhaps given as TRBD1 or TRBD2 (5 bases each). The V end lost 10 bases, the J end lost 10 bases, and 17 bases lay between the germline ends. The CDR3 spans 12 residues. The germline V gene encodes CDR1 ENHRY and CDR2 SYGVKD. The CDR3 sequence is CATGAEVGEQFF. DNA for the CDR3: TGTGCCACCGGGGCAGAGGTAGGAGAGCAGTTCTTC.

This CDR3 is CASVEPGVNTGELFF. CDR3 DNA: TGTGCCAGCGTGGAGCCGGGGGTGAACACCGGGGAGCTGTTTTTT. The chain is built from TRBV6-1 and TRBJ2-2; maybe TRBD2 (6 bases). The length of the CDR3 is 15 residues. Germline V gene sequence: CDR1 MNHNS, CDR2 SASEGT. Between the trimmed V and J ends, which lost 8 bases and 1 base, there was a span of 14 bases.

CDR3 in DNA: TGCGCCAGCAGCTTGGAGCTCTCCGGCACAGATACGCAGTATTTT. This codes for CASSLELSGTDTQYF. This sequence joins TRBV5-1 and TRBJ2-3; D unclear. Trimming pared 0 bases from V and 1 base from J, leaving 9 bases between. Germline CDR1 and CDR2: SGHRS and YFSETQ. The CDR3 length is 15 residues. Together with reference TRBV5-1 and TRBJ2-3, the CDR3 gives the full variable domain: KAGVTQTPRYLIKTRGQQVTLSCSPISGHRSVSWYQQTPGQGLQFLFEYFSETQRNKGNFPGRFSGRQFSNSRSEMNVSTLELGDSALYLCASSLELSGTDTQYFGPGTRLTVL.

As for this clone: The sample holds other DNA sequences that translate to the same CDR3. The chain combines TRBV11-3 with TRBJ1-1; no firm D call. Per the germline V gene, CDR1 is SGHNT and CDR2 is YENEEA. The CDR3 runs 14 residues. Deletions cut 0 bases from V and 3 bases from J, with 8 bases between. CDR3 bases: TGTGCCAGCAGCTTAGAGGGCACGGACACTGAAGCTTTCTTT. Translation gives CASSLEGTDTEAFF.

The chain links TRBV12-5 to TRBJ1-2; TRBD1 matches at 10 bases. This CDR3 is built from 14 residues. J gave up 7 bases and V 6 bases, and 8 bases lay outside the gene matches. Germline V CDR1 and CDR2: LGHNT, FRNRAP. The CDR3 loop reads CASGFPGQGTGYTF. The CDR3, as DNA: TGTGCTAGTGGCTTCCCGGGACAGGGGACTGGCTACACCTTC. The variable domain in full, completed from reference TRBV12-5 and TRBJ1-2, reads DARVTQTPRHKVTEMGQEVTMRCQPILGHNTVFWYRQTMMQGLELLAYFRNRAPLDDSGMPKDRFSAEMPDATLATLKIQPSEPRDSAVYFCASGFPGQGTGYTFGSGTRLTVV.

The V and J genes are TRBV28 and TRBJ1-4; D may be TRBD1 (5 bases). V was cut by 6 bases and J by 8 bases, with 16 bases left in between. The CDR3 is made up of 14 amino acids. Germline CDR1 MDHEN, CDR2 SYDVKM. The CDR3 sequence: CASSEGRRMEKLFF. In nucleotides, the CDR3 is TGTGCCAGCAGCGAGGGACGGAGAATGGAAAAACTGTTTTTT.

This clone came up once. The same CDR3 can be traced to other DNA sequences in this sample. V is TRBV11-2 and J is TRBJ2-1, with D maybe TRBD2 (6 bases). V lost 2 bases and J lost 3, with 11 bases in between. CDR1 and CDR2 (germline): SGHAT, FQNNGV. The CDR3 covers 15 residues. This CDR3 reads CASSLLAGSYNEQFF. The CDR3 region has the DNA TGTGCCAGCAGCTTATTGGCGGGAAGCTACAATGAGCAGTTCTTC.

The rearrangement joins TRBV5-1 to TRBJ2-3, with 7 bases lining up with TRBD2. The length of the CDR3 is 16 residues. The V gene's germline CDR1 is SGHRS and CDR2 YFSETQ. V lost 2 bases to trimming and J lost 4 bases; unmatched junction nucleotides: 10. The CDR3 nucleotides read TGCGCCAGCAGCTTCCGGCTCGCGGGAGTCTCAGATACGCAGTATTTT. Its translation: CASSFRLAGVSDTQYF.

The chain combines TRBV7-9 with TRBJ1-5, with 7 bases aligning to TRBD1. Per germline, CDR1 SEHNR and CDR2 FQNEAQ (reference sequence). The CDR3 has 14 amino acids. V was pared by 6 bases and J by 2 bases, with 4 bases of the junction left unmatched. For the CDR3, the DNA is TGTGCCAGCAGTCAACAGGGGCGCAATCAGCCCCAGCATTTT. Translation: CASSQQGRNQPQHF.

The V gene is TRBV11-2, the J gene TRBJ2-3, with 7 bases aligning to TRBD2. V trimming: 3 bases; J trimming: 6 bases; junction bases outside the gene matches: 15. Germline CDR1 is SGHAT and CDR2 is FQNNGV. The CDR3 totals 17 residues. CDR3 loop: CASSLSPGRGLADTQYF. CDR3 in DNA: TGTGCCAGCAGCTTGAGTCCAGGGAGGGGATTGGCGGATACGCAGTATTTT.

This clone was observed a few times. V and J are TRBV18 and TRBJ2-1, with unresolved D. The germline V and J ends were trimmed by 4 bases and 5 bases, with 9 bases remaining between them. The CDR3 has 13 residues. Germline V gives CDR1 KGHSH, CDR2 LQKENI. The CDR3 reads CASSQMGNNEQFF. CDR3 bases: TGTGCCAGCTCACAAATGGGAAACAATGAGCAGTTCTTC.

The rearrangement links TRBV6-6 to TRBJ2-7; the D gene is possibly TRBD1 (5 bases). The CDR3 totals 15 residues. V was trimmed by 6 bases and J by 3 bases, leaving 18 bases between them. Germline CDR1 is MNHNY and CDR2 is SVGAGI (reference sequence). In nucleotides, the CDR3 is TGTGCCAGCAGAAAACCGACAGTTAACGGCTACGAGCAGTACTTC. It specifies CASRKPTVNGYEQYF.

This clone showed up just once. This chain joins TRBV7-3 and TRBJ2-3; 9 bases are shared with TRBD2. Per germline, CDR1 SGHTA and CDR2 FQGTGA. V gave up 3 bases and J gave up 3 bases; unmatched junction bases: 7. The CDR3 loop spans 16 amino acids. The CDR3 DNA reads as TGTGCCAGCAGCTTTCTTGCGGGAGGGAGGACAGATACGCAGTATTTT. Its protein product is CASSFLAGGRTDTQYF. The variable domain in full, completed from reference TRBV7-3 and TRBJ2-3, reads GAGVSQTPSNKVTEKGKYVELRCDPISGHTALYWYRQSLGQGPEFLIYFQGTGAADDSGLPNDRFFAVRPEGSVSTLKIQRTERGDSAVYLCASSFLAGGRTDTQYFGPGTRLTVL.

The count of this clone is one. CDR3 nucleotide sequence: TGTGCCAGCAGTAAAGAGGGGCAGCGCTACGAGCAGTACTTC. Protein: CASSKEGQRYEQYF. The V gene is TRBV7-1, the J gene TRBJ2-7, with D perhaps given as TRBD1 or TRBD2 (5 bases each). TRBV7-1 is classed as an ORF, of uncertain function. This CDR3 is 14 amino acids long. V was shortened by 6 bases and J by 3 bases, with 15 bases between the two germline ends.

DNA of the CDR3: TGTGCCAGCAGTTTGGAGGAGGGTCAGCCCCAGCATTTT. Amino acids: CASSLEEGQPQHF. The chain is built from TRBV28 and TRBJ1-5; D gene ambiguous. Trimming took 3 bases from V and 6 from J, leaving 9 bases between them. The CDR3 runs 13 residues. CDR1 and CDR2 from the germline V gene are MDHEN and SYDVKM. Supplemented by reference TRBV28 and TRBJ1-5, the full variable domain reads DVKVTQSSRYLVKRTGEKVFLECVQDMDHENMFWYRQDPGLGLRLIYFSYDVKMKEKGDIPEGYSVSREKKERFSLILESASTNQTSMYLCASSLEEGQPQHFGDGTRLSIL.

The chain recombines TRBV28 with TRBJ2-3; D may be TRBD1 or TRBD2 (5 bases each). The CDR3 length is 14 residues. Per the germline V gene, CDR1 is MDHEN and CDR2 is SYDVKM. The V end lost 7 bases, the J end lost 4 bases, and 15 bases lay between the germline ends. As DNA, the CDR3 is TGTGCCAGCAAGCAGGGTCGGGGTCCAGATACGCAGTATTTT. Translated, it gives CASKQGRGPDTQYF.